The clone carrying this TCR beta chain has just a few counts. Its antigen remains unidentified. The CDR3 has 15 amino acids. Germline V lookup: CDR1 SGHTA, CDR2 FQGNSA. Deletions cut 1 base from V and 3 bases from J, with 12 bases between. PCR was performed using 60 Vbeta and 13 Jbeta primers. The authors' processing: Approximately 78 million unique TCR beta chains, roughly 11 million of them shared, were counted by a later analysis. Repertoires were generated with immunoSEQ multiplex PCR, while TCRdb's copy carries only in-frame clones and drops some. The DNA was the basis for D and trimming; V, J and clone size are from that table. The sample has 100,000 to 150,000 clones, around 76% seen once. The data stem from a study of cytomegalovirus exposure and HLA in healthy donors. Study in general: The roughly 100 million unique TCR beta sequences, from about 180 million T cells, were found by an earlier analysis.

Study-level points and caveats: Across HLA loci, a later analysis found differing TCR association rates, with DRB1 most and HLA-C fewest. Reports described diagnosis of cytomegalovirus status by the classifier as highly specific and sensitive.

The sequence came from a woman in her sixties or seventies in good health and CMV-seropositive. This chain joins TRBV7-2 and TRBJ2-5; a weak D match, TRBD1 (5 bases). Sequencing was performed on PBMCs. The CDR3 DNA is TGTGCCAGCAGCTTAGGCCAGGGATTTGAAGAGACCCAGTACTTC. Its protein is CASSLGQGFEETQYF.